The sample holds a few counts of the clone carrying this TCR beta chain. CDR1 and CDR2 from the germline V gene are GTSNPN and SVGIG (reference sequence). Trimming left V 2 bases short and J 0 bases short, with 11 bases between. The CDR3 sequence is 16 residues long. The record originates from a study of blood T cell repertoires in COVID-19. Study summary: Material from acute and convalescent COVID-19 was sourced from the United States, Italy and Spain.

Generated by immunoSEQ multiplex PCR, the TCRdb table keeps only in-frame clones and is missing some. This table has under 450,000 clones, around 84% appearing once. The chain is built from TRBV30 and TRBJ2-6, with D perhaps matching TRBD1 (5 bases). The clonotype was recovered from a human donor with acute or convalescent COVID-19. The donor label of this sample is uncertain. The sequencing sample was made of peripheral blood. CDR3 coding DNA: TGTGCCTGGAGTAGAGGACACCTCTCTGGGGCCAACGTCCTGACTTTC. Residues: CAWSRGHLSGANVLTF.